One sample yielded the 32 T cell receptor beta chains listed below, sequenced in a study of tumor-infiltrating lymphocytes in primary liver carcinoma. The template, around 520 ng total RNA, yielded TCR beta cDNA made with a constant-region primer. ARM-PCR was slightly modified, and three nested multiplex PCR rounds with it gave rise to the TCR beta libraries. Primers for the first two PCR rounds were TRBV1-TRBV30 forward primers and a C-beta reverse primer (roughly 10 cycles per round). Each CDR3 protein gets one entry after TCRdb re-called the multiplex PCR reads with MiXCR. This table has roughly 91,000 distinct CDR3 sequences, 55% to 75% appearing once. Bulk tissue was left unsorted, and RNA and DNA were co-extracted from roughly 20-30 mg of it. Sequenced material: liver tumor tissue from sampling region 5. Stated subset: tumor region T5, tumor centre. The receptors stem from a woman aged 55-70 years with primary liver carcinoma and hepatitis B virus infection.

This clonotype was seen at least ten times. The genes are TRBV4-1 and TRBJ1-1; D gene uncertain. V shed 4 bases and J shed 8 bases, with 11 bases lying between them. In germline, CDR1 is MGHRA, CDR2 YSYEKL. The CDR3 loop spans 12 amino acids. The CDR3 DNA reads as TGCGCCAGCAGCCGAGACGTGGGAGAAGCTTTCTTT. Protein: CASSRDVGEAFF.

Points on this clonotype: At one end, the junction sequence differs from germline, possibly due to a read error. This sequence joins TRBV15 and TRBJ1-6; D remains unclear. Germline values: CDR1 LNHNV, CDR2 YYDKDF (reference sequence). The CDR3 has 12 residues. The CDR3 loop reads CATSRSNSPFHF. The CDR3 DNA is TGTGCCACCAGCAGATCAAATTCACCCTTCCACTTT.

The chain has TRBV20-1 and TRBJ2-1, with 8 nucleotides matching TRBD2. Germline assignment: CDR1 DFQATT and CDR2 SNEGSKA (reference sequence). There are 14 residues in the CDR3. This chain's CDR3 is CSVPELAAYNEQFF. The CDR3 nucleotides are TGCAGCGTACCGGAACTAGCGGCATACAATGAGCAGTTCTTC.

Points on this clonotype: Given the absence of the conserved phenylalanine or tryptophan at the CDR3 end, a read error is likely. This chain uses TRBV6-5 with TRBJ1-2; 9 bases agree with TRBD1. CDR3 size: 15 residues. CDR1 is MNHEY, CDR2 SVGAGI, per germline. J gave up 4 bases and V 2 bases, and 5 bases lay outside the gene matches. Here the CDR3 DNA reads TGTGCCAGCAGTTACCCCCCGACAGGGGGCTATGGCTACACCTCC. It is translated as CASSYPPTGGYGYTS.

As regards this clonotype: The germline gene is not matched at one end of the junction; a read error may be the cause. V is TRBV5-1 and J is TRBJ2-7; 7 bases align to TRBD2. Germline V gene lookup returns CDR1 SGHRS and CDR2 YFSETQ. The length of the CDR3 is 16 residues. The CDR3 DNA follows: TGCGTCAGCAGCCCTCACTTGGGCGGGAGCTCCTACGAGCAGTACTTC. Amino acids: CVSSPHLGGSSYEQYF.

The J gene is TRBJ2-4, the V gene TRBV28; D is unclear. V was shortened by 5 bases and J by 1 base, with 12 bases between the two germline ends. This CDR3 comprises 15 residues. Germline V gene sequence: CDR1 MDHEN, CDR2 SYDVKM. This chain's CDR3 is CASSPQVAAKNIQYF. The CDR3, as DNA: TGTGCCAGCAGTCCCCAGGTAGCTGCCAAAAACATTCAGTACTTC.

The CDR3: CGGSRGLRQAGGNEQFF. The CDR3 bases are TGCGGCGGTTCGCGGGGACTTCGACAAGCGGGAGGCAATGAGCAGTTCTTC. V usage is TRBV29-1 and J usage is TRBJ2-1; TRBD2 matches 9 bases. This CDR3 is 17 amino acids long. Germline CDR1 SQVTM, CDR2 ANQGSEA.

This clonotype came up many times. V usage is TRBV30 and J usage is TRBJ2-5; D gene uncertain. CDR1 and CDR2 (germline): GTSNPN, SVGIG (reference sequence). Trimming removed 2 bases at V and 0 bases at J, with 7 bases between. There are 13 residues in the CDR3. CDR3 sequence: CAWSPGNQETQYF. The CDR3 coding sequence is TGTGCCTGGAGTCCCGGCAACCAAGAGACCCAGTACTTC.

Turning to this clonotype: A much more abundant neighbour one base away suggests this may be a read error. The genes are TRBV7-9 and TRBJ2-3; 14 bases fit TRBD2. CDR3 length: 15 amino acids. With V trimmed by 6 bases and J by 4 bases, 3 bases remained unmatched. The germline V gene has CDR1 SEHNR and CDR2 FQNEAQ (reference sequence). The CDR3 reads CASRLTSGRADTQYF. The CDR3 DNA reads TGTGCCAGCAGGCTGACTAGCGGGAGGGCAGATACGCAGTATTTT.

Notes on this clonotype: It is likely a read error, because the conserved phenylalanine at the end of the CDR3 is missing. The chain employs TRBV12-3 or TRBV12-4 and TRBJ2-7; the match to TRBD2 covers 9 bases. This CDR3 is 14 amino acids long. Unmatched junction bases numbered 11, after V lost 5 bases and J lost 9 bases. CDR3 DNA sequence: TGTGCCAGCAGTAGCGGGGGGAGATACGATCGGCAGTACCTC. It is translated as CASSSGGRYDRQYL.

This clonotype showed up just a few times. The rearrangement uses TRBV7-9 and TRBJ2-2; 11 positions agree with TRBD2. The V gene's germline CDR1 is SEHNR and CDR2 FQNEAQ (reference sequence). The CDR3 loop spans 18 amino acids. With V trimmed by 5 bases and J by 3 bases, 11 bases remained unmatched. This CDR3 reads CASSTNTGLAVDTGELFF. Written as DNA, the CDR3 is TGTGCCAGCAGCACCAACACGGGACTAGCGGTCGACACCGGGGAGCTGTTTTTT.

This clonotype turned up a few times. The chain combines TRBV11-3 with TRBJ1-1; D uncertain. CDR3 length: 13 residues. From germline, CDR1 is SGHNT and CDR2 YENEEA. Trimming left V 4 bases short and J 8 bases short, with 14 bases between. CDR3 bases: TGTGCCAGCAGCTCCAGTAGGGCCAGAGAAGCTTTCTTT. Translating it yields CASSSSRAREAFF.

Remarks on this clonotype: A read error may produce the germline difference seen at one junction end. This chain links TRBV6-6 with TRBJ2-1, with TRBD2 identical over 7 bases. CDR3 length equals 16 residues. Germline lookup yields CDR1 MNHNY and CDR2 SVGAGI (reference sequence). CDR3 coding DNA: TGTACCAGCAGTTACCTTGGGCGGGAGACAGACGGGGAGCAGTTCTTC. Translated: CTSSYLGRETDGEQFF.

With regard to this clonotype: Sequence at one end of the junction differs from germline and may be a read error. The CDR3 region has the DNA TGTGCCAGCAGTACCGGACTAGCGGGAGGGTCCAATAAGCAGTTCTTC. Its protein is CASSTGLAGGSNKQFF. V is TRBV28 and J is TRBJ2-1; TRBD2 agrees at 15 bases. The CDR3 loop spans 16 amino acids. The germline CDR1 and CDR2 sequences are MDHEN and SYDVKM.

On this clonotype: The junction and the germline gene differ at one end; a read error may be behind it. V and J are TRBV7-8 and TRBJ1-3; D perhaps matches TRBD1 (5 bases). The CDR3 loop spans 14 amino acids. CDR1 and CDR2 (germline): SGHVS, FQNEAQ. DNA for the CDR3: TGTGCCAGCAGCCCCGGGGGGGTTGGAGACACCATATATTTT. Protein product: CASSPGGVGDTIYF.

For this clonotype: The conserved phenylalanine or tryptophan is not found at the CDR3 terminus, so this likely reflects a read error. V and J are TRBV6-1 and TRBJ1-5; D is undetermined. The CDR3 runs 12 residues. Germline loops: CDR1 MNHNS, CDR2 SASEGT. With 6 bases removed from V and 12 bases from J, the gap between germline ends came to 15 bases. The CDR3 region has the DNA TGTGCCAGCAGGGACCTGACTAAGCTCCAGCATTCT. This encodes CASRDLTKLQHS.

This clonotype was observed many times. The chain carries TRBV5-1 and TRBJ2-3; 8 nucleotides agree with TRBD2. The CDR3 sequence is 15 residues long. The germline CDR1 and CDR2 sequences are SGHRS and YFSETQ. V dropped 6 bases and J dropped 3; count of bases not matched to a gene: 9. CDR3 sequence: CASTLLAERTDTQYF. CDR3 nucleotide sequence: TGCGCCAGCACCCTACTAGCGGAGCGTACAGATACGCAGTATTTT.

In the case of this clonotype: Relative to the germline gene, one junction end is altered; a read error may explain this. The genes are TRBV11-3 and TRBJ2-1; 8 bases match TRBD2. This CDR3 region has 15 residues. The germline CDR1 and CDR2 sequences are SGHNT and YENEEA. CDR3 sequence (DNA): TGTAACAGCAGCCCTAGGGGTAGCGGGAACAAAGAGCAGTTCTTT. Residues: CNSSPRGSGNKEQFF. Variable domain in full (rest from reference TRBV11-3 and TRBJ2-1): EAGVVQSPRYKIIEKKQPVAFWCNPISGHNTLYWYLQNLGQGPELLIRYENEEAVDDSQLPKDRFSAERLKGVDSTLKIQPAELGDSAVYLCNSSPRGSGNKEQFFGPGTRLTVL.

CDR3: CASRNPSETQYF. CDR3 sequence (DNA): TGTGCCAGCAGAAACCCATCAGAGACCCAGTACTTC. The gene calls are TRBV6-5 and TRBJ2-5; no reliable D call. This CDR3 spans 12 amino acids. Trimming took 6 bases from V and 4 from J, leaving 9 bases between them. Germline CDR1 MNHEY, CDR2 SVGAGI.

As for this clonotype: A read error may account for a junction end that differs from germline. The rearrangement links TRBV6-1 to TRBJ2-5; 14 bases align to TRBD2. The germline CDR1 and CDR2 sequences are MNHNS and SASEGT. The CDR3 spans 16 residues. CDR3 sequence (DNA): TGTGTCAGCAGTAGCCCAAGACTAGCGGGAGGGAGGGCCCAGTACTTC. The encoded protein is CVSSSPRLAGGRAQYF.

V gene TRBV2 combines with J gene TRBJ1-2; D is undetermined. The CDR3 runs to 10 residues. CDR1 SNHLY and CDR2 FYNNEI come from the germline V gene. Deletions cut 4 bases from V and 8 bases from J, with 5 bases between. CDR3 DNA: TGTGCCAGCAGTGTGGACGGCTACACCTTC. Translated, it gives CASSVDGYTF.

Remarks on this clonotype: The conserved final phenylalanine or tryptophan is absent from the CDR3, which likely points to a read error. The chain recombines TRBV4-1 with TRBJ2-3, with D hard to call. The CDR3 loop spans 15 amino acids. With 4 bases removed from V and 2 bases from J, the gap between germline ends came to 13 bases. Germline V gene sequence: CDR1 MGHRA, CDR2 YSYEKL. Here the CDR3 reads CASSPLLSTTDTQYL. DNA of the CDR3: TGCGCCAGCAGCCCCTTACTCTCCACCACAGATACGCAGTATTTA.

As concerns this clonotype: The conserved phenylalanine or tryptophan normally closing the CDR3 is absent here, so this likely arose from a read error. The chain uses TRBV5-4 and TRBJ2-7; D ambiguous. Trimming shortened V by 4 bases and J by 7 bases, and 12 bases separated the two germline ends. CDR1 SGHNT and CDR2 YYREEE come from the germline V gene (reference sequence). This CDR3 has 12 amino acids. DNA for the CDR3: TGTGCCAGCAGCCTGGATCGTTGGGAGCAGTACTCC. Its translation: CASSLDRWEQYS.

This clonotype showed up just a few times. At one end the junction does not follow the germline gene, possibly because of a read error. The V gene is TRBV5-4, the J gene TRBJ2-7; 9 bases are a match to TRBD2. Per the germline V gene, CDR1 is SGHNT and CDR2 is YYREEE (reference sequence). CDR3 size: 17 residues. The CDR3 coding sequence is TGTGCCTGCAGTTTGCGTCGGGGGTCTAGCGGGATTCGCGAGCAGTACTTC. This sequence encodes CACSLRRGSSGIREQYF.

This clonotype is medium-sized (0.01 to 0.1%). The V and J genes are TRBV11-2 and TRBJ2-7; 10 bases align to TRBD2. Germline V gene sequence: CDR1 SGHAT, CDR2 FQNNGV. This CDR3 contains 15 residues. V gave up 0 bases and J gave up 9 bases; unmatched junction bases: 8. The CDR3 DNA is TGTGCCAGCAGCTTAGAGAGGGGGGGACTAGCGATGCAGTACTTC. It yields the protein CASSLERGGLAMQYF.

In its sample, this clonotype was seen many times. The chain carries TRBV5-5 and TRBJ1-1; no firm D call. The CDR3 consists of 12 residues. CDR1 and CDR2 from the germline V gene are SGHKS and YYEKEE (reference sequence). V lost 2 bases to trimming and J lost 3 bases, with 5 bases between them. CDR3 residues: CASSFSDTEAFF. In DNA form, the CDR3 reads TGTGCCAGCAGCTTCAGCGACACTGAAGCTTTCTTT.

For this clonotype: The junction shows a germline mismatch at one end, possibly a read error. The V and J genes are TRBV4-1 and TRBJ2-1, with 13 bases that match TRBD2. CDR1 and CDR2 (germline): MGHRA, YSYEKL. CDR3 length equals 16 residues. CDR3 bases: TGCGCCAGGAGCCAAGGGACTAGCGGGGATGTCAATGAGCAGTTCTTC. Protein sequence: CARSQGTSGDVNEQFF.

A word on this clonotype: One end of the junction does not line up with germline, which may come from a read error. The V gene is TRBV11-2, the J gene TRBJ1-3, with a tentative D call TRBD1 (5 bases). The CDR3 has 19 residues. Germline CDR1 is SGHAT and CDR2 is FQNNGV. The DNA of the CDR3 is TGTGCCAGCAGCTCACGCCCGGACATGGGAGCGTACTCGGGAAACACCATATATTTC. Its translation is CASSSRPDMGAYSGNTIYF.

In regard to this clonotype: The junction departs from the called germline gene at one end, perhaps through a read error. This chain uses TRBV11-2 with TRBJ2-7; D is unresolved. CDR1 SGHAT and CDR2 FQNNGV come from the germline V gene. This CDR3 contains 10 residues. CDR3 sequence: CTSSNYEQYF. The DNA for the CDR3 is TGTACCAGTAGCAACTACGAGCAGTACTTC.

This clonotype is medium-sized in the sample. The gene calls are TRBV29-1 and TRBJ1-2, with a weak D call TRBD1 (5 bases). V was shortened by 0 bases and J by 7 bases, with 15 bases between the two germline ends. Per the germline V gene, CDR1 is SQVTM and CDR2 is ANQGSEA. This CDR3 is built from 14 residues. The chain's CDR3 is CSVEDPRDRLGYTF. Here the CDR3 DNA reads TGCAGCGTTGAAGATCCCCGGGACCGGCTTGGCTACACCTTC.

The CDR3 region is CASSRGGHWSLDGHEQFF. CDR3 coding DNA: TGTGCCAGCAGCCGCGGGGGTCATTGGTCCCTTGACGGTCATGAGCAGTTCTTC. The chain couples TRBV28 to TRBJ2-1; 7 bases fit TRBD2. The CDR3 length is 18 residues. The V gene end was trimmed by 6 bases and the J gene end by 8 bases; junction bases not matched to a gene: 22. Germline V gene lookup returns CDR1 MDHEN and CDR2 SYDVKM.

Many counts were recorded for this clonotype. The CDR3 sequence: CASSATTGGLREQYF. Here the CDR3 DNA reads TGCGCCAGCAGCGCCACGACAGGGGGCTTAAGGGAGCAGTACTTC. The gene calls are TRBV5-1 and TRBJ2-7; 10 bases are a match to TRBD1. Losses at the gene ends were 4 bases for V and 7 bases for J; bases not matched to a gene: 11. CDR1 and CDR2 (germline): SGHRS, YFSETQ. The CDR3 is 15 residues long.